Sequencing of this T cell receptor beta chain was carried out in a study of PD-1 blockade in classical Hodgkin lymphoma. Looking at the study overall: Treatment was intravenous nivolumab, 3 mg/kg every 2 weeks, until progression. Findings and caveats of the study: Newly diagnosed patients were reported to start with lower TCR diversity than healthy donors. Lower baseline TCR diversity marked trial partial responders and progressors.

Generated by immunoSEQ multiplex PCR, the TCRdb table keeps only in-frame clones and is missing some. This sample yields roughly 42,000 clones, of which over 55% are seen a single time; 2.5% to 3.5% belongs to the top ten. About this clone: No antigen is known for it.

The germline V and J ends were trimmed by 6 bases and 4 bases, with 14 bases remaining between them. This CDR3 is built from 14 residues. Looked up from germline, CDR1 is SEHNR and CDR2 is FQNEAQ (reference sequence). Following autologous stem cell transplantation, relapse occurred in every patient, and exposure to brentuximab vedotin varied. This receptor was identified in a human donor with classical Hodgkin lymphoma. The genes are TRBV7-9 and TRBJ2-3; perhaps TRBD2 as D (7 bases). The material was peripheral blood mononuclear cells (PBMCs), obtained at baseline. The chain's CDR3 is CASRKPGGSDTQYF. CDR3 coding DNA: TGTGCCAGCAGGAAGCCGGGGGGCTCAGATACGCAGTATTTT.